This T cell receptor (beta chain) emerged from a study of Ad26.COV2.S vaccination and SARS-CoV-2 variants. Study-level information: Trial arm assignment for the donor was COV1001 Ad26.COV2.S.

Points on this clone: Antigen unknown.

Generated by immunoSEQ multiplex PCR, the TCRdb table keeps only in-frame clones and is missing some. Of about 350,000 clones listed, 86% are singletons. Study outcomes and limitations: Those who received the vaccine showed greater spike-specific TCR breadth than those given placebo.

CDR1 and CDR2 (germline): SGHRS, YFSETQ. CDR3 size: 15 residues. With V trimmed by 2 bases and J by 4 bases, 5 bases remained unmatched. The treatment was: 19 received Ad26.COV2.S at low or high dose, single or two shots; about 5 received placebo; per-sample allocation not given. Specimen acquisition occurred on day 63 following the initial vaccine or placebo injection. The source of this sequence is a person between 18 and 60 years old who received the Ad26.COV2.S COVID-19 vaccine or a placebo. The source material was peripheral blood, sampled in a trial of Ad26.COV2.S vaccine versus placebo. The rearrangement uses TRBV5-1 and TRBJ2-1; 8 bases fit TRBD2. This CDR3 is CASSFQRGKYNEQFF. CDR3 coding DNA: TGCGCCAGCAGCTTCCAGCGGGGGAAGTACAATGAGCAGTTCTTC.